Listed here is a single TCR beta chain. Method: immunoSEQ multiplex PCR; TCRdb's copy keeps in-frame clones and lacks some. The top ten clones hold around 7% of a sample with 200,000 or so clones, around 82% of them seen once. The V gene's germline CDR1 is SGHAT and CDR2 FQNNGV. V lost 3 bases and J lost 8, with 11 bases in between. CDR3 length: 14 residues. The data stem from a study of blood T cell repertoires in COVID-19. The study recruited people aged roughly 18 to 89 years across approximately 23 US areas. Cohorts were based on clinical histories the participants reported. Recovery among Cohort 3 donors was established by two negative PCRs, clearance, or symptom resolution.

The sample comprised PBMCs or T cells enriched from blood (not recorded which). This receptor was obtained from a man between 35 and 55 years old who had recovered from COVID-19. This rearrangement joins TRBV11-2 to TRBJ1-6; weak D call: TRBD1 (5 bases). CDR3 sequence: CASSFSGGDSPLHF. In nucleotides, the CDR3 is TGTGCCAGCAGCTTTTCCGGGGGAGATTCACCCCTCCACTTT.